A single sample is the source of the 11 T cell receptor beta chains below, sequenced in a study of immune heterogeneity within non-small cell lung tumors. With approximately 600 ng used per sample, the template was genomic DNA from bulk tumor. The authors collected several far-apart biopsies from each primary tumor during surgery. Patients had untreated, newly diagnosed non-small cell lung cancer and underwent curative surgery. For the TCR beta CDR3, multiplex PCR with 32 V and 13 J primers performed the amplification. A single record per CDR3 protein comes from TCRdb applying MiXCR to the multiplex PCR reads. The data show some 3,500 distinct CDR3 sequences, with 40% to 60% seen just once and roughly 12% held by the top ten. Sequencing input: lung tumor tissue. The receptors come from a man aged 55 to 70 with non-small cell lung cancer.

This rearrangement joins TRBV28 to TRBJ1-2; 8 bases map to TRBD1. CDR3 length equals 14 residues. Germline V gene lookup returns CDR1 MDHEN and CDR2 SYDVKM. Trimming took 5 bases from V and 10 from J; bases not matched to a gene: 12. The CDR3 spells CASSPSRGQNVYTF. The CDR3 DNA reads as TGTGCCAGCAGTCCCTCCAGGGGGCAAAATGTCTACACCTTC.

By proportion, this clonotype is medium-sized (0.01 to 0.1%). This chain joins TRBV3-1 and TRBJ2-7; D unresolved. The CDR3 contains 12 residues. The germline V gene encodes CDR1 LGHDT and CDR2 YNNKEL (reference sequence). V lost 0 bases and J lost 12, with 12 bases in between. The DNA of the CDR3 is TGTGCCAGCAGCCAAGATAATGGGAAGCGGTACTTC. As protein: CASSQDNGKRYF.

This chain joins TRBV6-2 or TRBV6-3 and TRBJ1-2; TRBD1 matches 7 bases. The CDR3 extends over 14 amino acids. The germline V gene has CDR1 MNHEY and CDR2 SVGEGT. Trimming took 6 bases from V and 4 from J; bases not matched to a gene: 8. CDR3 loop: CASSRGGGAYGYTF. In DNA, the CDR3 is TGTGCCAGCAGCCGGGGAGGGGGCGCCTATGGCTACACCTTC.

The DNA of the CDR3 is TGTGCCAGCAAAGGGGGTACAGGGGGCGCACTGAACACTGAAGCTTTCTTT. As protein: CASKGGTGGALNTEAFF. The chain employs TRBV6-2 or TRBV6-3 and TRBJ1-1; TRBD1 matches at 9 bases. CDR1 is MNHEY and CDR2 is SVGEGT in the germline V gene. The trim removed 7 bases at V and 0 bases at J, leaving 12 bases unmatched. The CDR3 extends over 17 amino acids.

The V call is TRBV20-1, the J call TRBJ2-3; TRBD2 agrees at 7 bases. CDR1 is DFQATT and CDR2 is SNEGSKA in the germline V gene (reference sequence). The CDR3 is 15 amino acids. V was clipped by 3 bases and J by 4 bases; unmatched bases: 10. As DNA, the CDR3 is TGCAGTGCTAGTCTTGGGGGAGGGTTCGCAGATACGCAGTATTTT. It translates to CSASLGGGFADTQYF.

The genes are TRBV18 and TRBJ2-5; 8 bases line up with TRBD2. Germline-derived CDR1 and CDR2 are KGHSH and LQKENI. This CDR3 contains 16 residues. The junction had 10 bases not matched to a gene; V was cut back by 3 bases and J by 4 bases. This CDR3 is CASSPALAAERETQYF. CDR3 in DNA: TGTGCCAGCTCACCGGCACTAGCGGCCGAGAGAGAGACCCAGTACTTC.

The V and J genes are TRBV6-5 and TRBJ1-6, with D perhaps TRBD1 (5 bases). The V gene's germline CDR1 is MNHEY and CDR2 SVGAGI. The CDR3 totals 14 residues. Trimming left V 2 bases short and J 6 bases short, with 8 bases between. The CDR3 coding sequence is TGTGCCAGCAGTTACGAGGGGTTTAATTCACCCCTCCACTTT. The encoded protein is CASSYEGFNSPLHF.

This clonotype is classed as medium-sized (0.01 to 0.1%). CDR3 amino acids: CASRPTGFNGYTF. For the CDR3, the DNA is TGTGCCAGCCGGCCGACAGGGTTTAATGGCTACACCTTC. The chain links TRBV25-1 to TRBJ1-2; 7 bases are shared with TRBD1. Germline V gene data show CDR1 as MGHDK and CDR2 as SYGVNS. Germline trimming cut 8 bases from V and 6 bases from J; bases unmatched to any gene: 9. This CDR3 contains 13 residues.

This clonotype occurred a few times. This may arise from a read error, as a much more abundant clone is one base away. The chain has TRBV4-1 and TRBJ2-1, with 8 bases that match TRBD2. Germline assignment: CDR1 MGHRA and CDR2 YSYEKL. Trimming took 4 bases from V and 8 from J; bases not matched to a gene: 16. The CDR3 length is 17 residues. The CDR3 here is CASSRDRGVAGNHEQFF. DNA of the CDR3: TGCGCCAGCAGCCGAGATCGGGGAGTAGCGGGGAATCATGAGCAGTTCTTC.

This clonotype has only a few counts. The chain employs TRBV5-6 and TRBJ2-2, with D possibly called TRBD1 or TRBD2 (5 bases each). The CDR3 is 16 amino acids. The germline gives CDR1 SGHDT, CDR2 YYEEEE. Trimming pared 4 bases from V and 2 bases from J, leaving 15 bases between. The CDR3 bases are TGTGCCAGCAGCCAGAGGGGATCACCTAACACCGGGGAGCTGTTTTTT. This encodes CASSQRGSPNTGELFF.

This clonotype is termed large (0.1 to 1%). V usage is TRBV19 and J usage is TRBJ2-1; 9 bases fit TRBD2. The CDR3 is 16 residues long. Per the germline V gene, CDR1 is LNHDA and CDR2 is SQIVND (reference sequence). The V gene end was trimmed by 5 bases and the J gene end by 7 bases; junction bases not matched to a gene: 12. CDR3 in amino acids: CASSPDGSGSRNEQFF. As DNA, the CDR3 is TGTGCCAGTAGTCCCGATGGTAGCGGGAGTAGGAATGAGCAGTTCTTC.